This T cell receptor beta chain was sequenced in a study of blood T cell repertoires in COVID-19. The data were produced by immunoSEQ multiplex PCR, yet TCRdb's version contains in-frame clones alone and is incomplete. The sample holds roughly 200,000 clones, over 75% seen once. Deletions cut 0 bases from V and 4 bases from J, with 9 bases between. CDR1 and CDR2 (germline): LGHNA, YSLEER. CDR3 size: 14 residues. The material sequenced was peripheral blood. The chain carries TRBV4-3 and TRBJ1-2, with TRBD1 as a possible D gene (6 bases). This clonotype was sampled from a human donor with active or convalescent COVID-19. The donor label of this sample is uncertain. CDR3 coding DNA: TGCGCCAGCAGCCAAGATCGAGGGGGCTATGGCTACACCTTC. Its protein product is CASSQDRGGYGYTF.